The 7 T cell receptor beta chains in this list originate from one sample, sequenced in a study of cytomegalovirus exposure and HLA in healthy donors. The study ran its PCR with 60 Vbeta and 13 Jbeta primers. The method was immunoSEQ multiplex PCR; TCRdb's version includes in-frame clones alone and lacks a portion of them. The table includes about 130,000 clones, around two thirds detected once. The sample consisted of PBMCs. Receptors were obtained from a human donor in good health.

This chain connects TRBV27 to TRBJ1-1, with TRBD1 matching over 7 bases. J was trimmed by 7 bases and V by 0 bases; bases with no gene match: 8. The CDR3 runs 15 residues. Germline V gives CDR1 MNHEY, CDR2 SMNVEV (reference sequence). The CDR3 spells CASSLSTGAPYEAFF. CDR3 in DNA: TGTGCCAGCAGTTTATCTACAGGGGCCCCTTATGAAGCTTTCTTT.

V usage is TRBV9 and J usage is TRBJ2-2; D is possibly TRBD2 (5 bases). Trimming left V 1 base short and J 1 base short, with 14 bases between. Per germline, CDR1 SGDLS and CDR2 YYNGEE. The CDR3 is 17 residues long. DNA for the CDR3: TGTGCCAGCAGCGTAAGGGCGACGGGGAAGAACACCGGGGAGCTGTTTTTT. Its translation: CASSVRATGKNTGELFF. The whole variable domain, filled in from reference TRBV9 and TRBJ2-2, reads DSGVTQTPKHLITATGQRVTLRCSPRSGDLSVYWYQQSLDQGLQFLIQYYNGEERAKGNILERFSAQQFPDLHSELNLSSLELGDSALYFCASSVRATGKNTGELFFGEGSRLTVL.

Worth noting for this clone: One junction end does not reproduce the germline sequence, and a read error may be involved. The chain carries TRBV7-9 and TRBJ1-1; maybe TRBD1 (6 bases). The CDR3 runs to 16 residues. The germline V gene has CDR1 SEHNR and CDR2 FQNEAQ (reference sequence). As DNA, the CDR3 is TGTTCCAGCTCTCTTGGTGGGGGCAGGGGAAACACTGAAGCTTTCTTT. It yields the protein CSSSLGGGRGNTEAFF.

CDR3 residues: CASSVNRAATGELFF. In DNA, the CDR3 is TGTGCCAGCAGCGTAAACAGGGCGGCCACCGGGGAGCTGTTTTTT. The chain uses TRBV9 and TRBJ2-2; D might be TRBD1 (6 bases). CDR3 length: 15 amino acids. Germline loops: CDR1 SGDLS, CDR2 YYNGEE. V lost 1 base and J lost 4, with 11 bases in between.

This clone was observed many times. The DNA of the CDR3 is TGTGCCACCGTATCCGGAGACAGGAGAAGGAATCAGCCCCAGCATTTT. Protein sequence: CATVSGDRRRNQPQHF. The chain uses TRBV15 and TRBJ1-5, with a possible D match to TRBD1 (6 bases). V lost 8 bases and J lost 4, with 21 bases in between. This CDR3 region has 16 residues. Germline CDR1 LNHNV, CDR2 YYDKDF (reference sequence).

This chain joins TRBV23-1 and TRBJ2-6, with D possibly TRBD2 on 7 matching bases. TRBV23-1 is sorted into the ORF group, with uncertain function. Trimming shortened V by 3 bases and J by 2 bases, and 26 bases separated the two germline ends. The length of the CDR3 is 21 residues. The CDR3 sequence is CASSQSSGRGARSPGANVLTF. CDR3 DNA: TGCGCCAGCAGTCAGTCTTCAGGACGGGGGGCGCGGTCGCCTGGGGCCAACGTCCTGACTTTC.

This chain uses TRBV19 with TRBJ2-6; TRBD1 matches 9 bases. This CDR3 spans 18 amino acids. Germline assignment: CDR1 LNHDA and CDR2 SQIVND (reference sequence). V shed 3 bases, J shed 0 bases, and the junction held 6 bases outside the gene matches. In nucleotides, the CDR3 is TGTGCCAGTAGTATCCTCGGGACAGGGCGCTCTGGGGCCAACGTCCTGACTTTC. Protein sequence: CASSILGTGRSGANVLTF.